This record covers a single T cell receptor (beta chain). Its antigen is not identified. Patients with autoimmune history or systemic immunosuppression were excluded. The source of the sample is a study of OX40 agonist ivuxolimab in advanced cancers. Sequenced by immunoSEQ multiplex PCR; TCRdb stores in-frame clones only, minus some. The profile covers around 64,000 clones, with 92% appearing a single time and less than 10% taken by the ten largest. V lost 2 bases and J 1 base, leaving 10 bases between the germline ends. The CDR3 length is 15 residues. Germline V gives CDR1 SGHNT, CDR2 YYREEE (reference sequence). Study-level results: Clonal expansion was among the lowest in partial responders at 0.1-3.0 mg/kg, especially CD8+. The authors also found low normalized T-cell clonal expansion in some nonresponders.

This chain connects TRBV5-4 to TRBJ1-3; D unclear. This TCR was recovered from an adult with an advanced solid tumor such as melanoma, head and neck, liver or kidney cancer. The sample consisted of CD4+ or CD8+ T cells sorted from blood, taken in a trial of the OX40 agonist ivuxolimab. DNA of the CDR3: TGTGCCAGCAGCTTTGGAACAGCGTCTGGAAACACCATATATTTT. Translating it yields CASSFGTASGNTIYF. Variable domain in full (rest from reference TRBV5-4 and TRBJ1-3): ETGVTQSPTHLIKTRGQQVTLRCSSQSGHNTVSWYQQALGQGPQFIFQYYREEENGRGNFPPRFSGLQFPNYSSELNVNALELDDSALYLCASSFGTASGNTIYFGEGSWLTVV.